The rows below give T cell receptor beta chains drawn from one sample of a study of blood T cell repertoires in COVID-19. Produced via immunoSEQ multiplex PCR; TCRdb's table is partial and in-frame only. The sample holds tens of thousands of clones, around 88% seen once. The sequencing sample was made of peripheral blood. The receptors here all came from a man aged 60 to 69 with acute or convalescent COVID-19. The CDR3 runs from the conserved cysteine through the conserved F or W. D genes are given only for firm matches. Where a row states a size, it is once, few, many or the class of an expanded clone; other rows omit it.

cdr3_aa	cdr3_nt	clone_size	v_call	d_call	j_call
CASAGTYGYTF	TGTGCCAGCGCGGGAACCTATGGCTACACCTTC	NA	TRBV25-1	NA	TRBJ1-2
CASSHKAPGLAGGRTDTQYF	TGTGCCAGCTCACACAAGGCCCCAGGTCTAGCGGGGGGGCGCACAGATACGCAGTATTTT	once	TRBV18	TRBD2	TRBJ2-3
CASSYVATGGAFF	TGTGCCAGCAGTTATGTTGCGACGGGGGGAGCTTTCTTT	NA	TRBV3-1/TRBV3-2	NA	TRBJ1-1
CASSQDIGDLGGEQFF	TGTGCCAGCAGCCAAGATATTGGGGACCTAGGGGGTGAGCAGTTCTTC	NA	TRBV3-1/TRBV3-2	NA	TRBJ2-1
CSVQSGTNYGYTF	TGCAGCGTCCAATCGGGGACTAACTATGGCTACACCTTC	NA	TRBV29-1	NA	TRBJ1-2
CASSQDDPRRGGLNEQFF	TGTGCCAGCAGCCAAGATGATCCTCGGCGGGGGGGCCTGAATGAGCAGTTCTTC	NA	TRBV3-1/TRBV3-2	TRBD2	TRBJ2-1
CASSPPRQGSYEQYF	TGTGCCAGCAGCCCTCCCCGACAGGGGTCTTACGAGCAGTACTTC	NA	TRBV6-2/TRBV6-3	TRBD1	TRBJ2-7
CASSPSQGVNSPLHF	TGTGCCAGCAGCCCATCACAGGGAGTCAATTCACCCCTCCACTTT	NA	TRBV7-6	NA	TRBJ1-6
CASTRSWGGYNEQFF	TGTGCCAGCACCCGAAGTTGGGGGGGCTACAATGAGCAGTTCTTC	NA	TRBV5-4	TRBD2	TRBJ2-1
CSVDLAGGPFLYNEQFF	TGCAGCGTTGATCTAGCGGGGGGGCCTTTCCTCTACAATGAGCAGTTCTTC	few	TRBV29-1	TRBD2	TRBJ2-1
CASSQASYNSPLHF	TGTGCCAGCAGCCAAGCGTCCTATAATTCACCCCTCCACTTT	few	TRBV3-1/TRBV3-2	NA	TRBJ1-6
CASSLSSRGSAYEQYF	TGTGCCAGCAGTTTATCCTCGCGGGGGTCCGCCTACGAGCAGTACTTC	NA	TRBV27	TRBD2	TRBJ2-7